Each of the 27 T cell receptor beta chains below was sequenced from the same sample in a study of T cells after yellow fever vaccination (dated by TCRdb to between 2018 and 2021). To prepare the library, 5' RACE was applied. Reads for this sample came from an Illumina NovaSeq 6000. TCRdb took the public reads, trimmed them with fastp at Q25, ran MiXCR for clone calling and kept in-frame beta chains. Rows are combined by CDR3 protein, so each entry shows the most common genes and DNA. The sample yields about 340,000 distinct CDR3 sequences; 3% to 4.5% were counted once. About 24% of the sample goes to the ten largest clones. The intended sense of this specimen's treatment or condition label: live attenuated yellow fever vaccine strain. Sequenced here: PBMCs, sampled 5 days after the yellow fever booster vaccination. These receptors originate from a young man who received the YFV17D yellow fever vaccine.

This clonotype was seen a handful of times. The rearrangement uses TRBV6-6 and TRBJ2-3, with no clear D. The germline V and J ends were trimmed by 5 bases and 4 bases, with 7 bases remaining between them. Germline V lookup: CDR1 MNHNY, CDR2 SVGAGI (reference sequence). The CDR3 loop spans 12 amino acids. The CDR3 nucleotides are TGTGCCAGCAGTCCGATTTCAGATACGCAGTATTTT. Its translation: CASSPISDTQYF.

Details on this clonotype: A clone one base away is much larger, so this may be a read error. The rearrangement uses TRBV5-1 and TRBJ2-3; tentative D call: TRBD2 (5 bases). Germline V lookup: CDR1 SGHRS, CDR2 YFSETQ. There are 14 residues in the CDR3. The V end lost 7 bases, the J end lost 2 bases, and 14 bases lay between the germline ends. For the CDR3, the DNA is TGCGCCAGCGGAGGCCCGGGTACCACAGATACGCAGTATTTT. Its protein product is CASGGPGTTDTQYF.

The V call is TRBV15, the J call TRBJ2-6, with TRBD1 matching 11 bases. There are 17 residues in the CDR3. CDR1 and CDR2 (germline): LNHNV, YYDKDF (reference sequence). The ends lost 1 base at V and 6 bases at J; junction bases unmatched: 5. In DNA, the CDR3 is TGTGCCACCAGCAGAGGGACAGGGGGCGTCGTGGCCAACGTCCTGACTTTC. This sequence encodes CATSRGTGGVVANVLTF.

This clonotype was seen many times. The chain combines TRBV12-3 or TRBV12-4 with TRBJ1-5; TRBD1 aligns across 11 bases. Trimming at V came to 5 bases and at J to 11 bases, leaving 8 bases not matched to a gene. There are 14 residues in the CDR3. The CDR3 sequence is CASSPGQGEGSQHF. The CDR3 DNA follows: TGTGCCAGCAGTCCGGGACAGGGGGAGGGATCCCAGCATTTT.

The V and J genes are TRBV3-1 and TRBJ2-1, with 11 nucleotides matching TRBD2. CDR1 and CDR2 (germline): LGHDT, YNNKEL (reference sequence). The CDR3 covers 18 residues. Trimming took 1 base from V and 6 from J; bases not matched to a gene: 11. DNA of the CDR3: TGTGCCAGCAGCCAAGGGGGCCTTCTAGCGGGGGGACCCAATGAGCAGTTCTTC. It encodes CASSQGGLLAGGPNEQFF.

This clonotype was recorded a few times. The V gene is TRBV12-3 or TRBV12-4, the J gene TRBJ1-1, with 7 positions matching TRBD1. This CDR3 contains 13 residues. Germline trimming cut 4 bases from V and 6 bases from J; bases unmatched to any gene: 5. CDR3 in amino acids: CASSSTGAPEAFF. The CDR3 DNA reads TGTGCCAGCAGTTCAACAGGGGCCCCTGAAGCTTTCTTT.

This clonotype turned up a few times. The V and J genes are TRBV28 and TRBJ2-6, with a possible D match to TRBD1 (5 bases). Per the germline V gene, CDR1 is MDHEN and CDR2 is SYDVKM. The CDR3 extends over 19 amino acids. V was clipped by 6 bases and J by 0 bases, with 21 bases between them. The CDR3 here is CASSNQANRIDSGANVLTF. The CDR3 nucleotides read TGTGCCAGCAGCAATCAAGCGAACAGGATAGACTCTGGGGCCAACGTCCTGACTTTC.

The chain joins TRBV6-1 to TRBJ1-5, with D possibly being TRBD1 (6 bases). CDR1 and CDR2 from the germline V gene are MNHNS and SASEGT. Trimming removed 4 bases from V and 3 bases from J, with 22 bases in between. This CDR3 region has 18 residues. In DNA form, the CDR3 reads TGTGCCAGCAGTGTTCAGGGGAGGGACCGTAGAATCAATCAGCCCCAGCATTTT. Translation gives CASSVQGRDRRINQPQHF.

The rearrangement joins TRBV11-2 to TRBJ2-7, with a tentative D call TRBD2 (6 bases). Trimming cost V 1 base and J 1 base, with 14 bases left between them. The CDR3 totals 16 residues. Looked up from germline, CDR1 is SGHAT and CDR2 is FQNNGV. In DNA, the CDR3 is TGTGCCAGCAGCTTAGGAGTGGGGACTCCATCCTACGAGCAGTACTTC. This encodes CASSLGVGTPSYEQYF.

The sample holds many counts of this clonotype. The CDR3 region has the DNA TGTGCCAGCAGTTTCGGACCTGGGGAGCAGTACGTC. As protein: CASSFGPGEQYV. The V gene is TRBV25-1, the J gene TRBJ2-7, with D hard to call. The CDR3 is 12 residues long. Trimming took off 5 bases at V and 7 bases at J, with 12 bases between the two ends. The germline CDR1 and CDR2 sequences are MGHDK and SYGVNS.

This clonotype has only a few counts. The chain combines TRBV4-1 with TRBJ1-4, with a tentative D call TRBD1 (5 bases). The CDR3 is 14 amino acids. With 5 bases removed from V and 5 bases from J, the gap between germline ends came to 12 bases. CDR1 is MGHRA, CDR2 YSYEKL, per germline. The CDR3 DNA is TGCGCCAGCAGCTCTAGGGGTGGAAATGAAAAACTGTTTTTT. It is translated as CASSSRGGNEKLFF.

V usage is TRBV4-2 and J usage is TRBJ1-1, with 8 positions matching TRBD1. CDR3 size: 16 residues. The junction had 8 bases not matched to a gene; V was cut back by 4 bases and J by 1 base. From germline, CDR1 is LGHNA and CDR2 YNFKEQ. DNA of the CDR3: TGTGCCAGCAGCCGAGATTGGACAGGGAGGAACACTGAAGCTTTCTTT. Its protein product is CASSRDWTGRNTEAFF.

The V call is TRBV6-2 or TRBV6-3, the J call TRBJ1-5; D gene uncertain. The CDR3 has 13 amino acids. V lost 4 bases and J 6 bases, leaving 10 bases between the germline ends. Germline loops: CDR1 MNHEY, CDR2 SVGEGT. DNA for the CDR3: TGTGCCAGCAGTTGGGTGGGAGGTCAGCCCCAGCATTTT. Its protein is CASSWVGGQPQHF.

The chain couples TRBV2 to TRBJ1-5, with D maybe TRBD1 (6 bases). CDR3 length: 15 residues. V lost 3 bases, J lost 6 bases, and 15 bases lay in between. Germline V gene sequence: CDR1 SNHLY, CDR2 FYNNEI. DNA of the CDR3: TGTGCCAGCAGTGATAGAAACAGGGTTAGTCAGCCCCAGCATTTT. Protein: CASSDRNRVSQPQHF.

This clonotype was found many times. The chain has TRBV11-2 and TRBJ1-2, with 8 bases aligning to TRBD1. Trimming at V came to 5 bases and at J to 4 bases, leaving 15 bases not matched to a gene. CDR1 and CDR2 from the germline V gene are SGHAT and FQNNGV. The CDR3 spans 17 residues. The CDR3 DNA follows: TGTGCCAGCAGCCTCACCGGGATCAGGGGGCAGATCTATGGCTACACCTTC. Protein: CASSLTGIRGQIYGYTF.

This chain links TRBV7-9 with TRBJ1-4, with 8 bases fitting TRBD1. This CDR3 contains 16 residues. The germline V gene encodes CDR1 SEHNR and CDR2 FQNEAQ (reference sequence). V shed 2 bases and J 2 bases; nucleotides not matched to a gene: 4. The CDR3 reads CASSLRRQGTNEKLFF. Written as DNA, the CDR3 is TGTGCCAGCAGCTTACGAAGACAGGGGACTAATGAAAAACTGTTTTTT.

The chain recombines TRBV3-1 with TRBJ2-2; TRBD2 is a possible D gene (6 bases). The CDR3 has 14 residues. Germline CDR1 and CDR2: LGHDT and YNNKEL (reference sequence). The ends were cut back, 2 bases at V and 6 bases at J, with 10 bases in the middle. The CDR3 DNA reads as TGTGCCAGCAGCCAATATAGCGGCCCCGGGGAGCTGTTTTTT. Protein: CASSQYSGPGELFF.

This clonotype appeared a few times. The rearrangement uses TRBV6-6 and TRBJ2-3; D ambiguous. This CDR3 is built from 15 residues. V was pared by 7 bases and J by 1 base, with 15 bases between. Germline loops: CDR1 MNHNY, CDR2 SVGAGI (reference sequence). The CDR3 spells CASTRAVLGTDTQYF. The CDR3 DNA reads TGTGCCAGCACAAGAGCAGTTTTAGGCACAGATACGCAGTATTTT.

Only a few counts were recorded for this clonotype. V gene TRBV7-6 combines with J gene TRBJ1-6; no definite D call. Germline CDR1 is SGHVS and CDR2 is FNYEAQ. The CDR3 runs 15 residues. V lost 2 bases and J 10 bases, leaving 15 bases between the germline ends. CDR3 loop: CASSLRSGFWSPLHF. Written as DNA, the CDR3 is TGTGCCAGCAGCTTACGTTCCGGGTTCTGGTCACCCCTCCACTTT.

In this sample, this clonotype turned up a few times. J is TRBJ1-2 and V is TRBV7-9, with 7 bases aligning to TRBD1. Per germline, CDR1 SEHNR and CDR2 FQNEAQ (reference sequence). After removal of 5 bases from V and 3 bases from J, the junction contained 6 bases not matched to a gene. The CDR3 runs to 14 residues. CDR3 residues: CASSPGQDYYGYTF. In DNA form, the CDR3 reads TGTGCCAGCAGCCCTGGACAGGACTACTATGGCTACACCTTC.

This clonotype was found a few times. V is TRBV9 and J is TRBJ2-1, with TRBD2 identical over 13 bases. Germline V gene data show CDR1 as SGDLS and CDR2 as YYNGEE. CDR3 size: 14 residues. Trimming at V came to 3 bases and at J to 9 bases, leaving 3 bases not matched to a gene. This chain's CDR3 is CASSGGLAGSEQFF. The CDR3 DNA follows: TGTGCCAGCAGCGGGGGACTAGCGGGGAGTGAGCAGTTCTTC. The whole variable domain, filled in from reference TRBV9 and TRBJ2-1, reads DSGVTQTPKHLITATGQRVTLRCSPRSGDLSVYWYQQSLDQGLQFLIQYYNGEERAKGNILERFSAQQFPDLHSELNLSSLELGDSALYFCASSGGLAGSEQFFGPGTRLTVL.

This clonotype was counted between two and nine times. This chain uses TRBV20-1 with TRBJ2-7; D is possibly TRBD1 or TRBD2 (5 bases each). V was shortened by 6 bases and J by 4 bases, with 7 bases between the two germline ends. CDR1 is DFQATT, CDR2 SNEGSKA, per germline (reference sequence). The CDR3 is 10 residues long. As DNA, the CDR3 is TGCAGTGCCGGGGCGTACGAGCAGTACTTC. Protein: CSAGAYEQYF.

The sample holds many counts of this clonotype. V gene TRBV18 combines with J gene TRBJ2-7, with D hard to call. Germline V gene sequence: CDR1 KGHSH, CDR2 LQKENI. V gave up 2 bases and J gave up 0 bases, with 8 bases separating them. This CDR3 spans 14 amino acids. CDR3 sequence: CASSPGQNSYEQYF. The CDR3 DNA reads TGTGCCAGCTCACCAGGTCAGAACTCCTACGAGCAGTACTTC.

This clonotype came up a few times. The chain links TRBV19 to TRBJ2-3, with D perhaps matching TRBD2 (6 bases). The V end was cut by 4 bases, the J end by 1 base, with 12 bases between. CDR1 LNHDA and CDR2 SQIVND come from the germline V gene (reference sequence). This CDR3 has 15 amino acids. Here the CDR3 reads CASSNRWGGTDTQYF. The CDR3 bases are TGTGCCAGTAGTAACAGGTGGGGGGGCACAGATACGCAGTATTTT.

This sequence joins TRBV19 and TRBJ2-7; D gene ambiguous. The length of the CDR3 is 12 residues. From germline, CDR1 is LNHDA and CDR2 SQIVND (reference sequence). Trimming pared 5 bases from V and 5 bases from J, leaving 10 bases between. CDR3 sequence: CASSSSRNEQYF. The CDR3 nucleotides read TGTGCCAGTAGTTCCAGCCGGAACGAGCAGTACTTC.

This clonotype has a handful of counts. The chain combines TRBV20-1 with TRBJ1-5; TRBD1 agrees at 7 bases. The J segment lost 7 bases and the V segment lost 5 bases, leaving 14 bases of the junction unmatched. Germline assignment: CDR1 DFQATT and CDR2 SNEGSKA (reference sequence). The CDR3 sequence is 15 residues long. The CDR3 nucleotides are TGCAGTGCTTCACAGGGGTCCCGAGTTTGGCAGCCCCAGCATTTT. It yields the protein CSASQGSRVWQPQHF.

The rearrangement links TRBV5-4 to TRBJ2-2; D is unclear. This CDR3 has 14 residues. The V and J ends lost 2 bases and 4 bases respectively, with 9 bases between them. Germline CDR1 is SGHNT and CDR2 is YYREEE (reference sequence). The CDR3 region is CASSFEVTTGELFF. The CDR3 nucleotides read TGTGCCAGCAGCTTCGAGGTGACCACCGGGGAGCTGTTTTTT. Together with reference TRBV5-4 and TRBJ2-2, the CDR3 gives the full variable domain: ETGVTQSPTHLIKTRGQQVTLRCSSQSGHNTVSWYQQALGQGPQFIFQYYREEENGRGNFPPRFSGLQFPNYSSELNVNALELDDSALYLCASSFEVTTGELFFGEGSRLTVL.